This T cell receptor (beta chain) was captured by sequencing in a study of blood T cell repertoires in COVID-19. About the study: Nucleic acid was either cDNA or gDNA, and it came from T cells, B-cell-depleted T cells, or PBMCs.

This CDR3 region has 12 residues. V lost 7 bases and J lost 5, with 12 bases in between. Original processing notes: Reference gene primer amplification gave nucleated cell count estimates. Profiled with immunoSEQ multiplex PCR; TCRdb holds only in-frame clones, not every one. V and J calls plus clone size are reproduced from that table; the DNA served to infer D and trimming. The sample lists 150,000 or so clones, more than 65% occurring once. Participants were aged about 18 to 95 years, lived in around 22 US areas, and enrolled virtually. Which cohort a participant joined came from the clinical history participants gave.

This receptor was taken from a man aged 50 or older who had recovered from COVID-19. The gene calls are TRBV12-3 or TRBV12-4 and TRBJ2-7, with unresolved D. Sequencing was carried out using PBMCs or T cells enriched from blood (not recorded which). The chain's CDR3 is CASTNLGNEQYF. Written as DNA, the CDR3 is TGTGCCAGCACCAATCTTGGCAACGAGCAGTACTTC.